This T cell receptor (beta chain) is from a study of T cell responses to AZD1222 COVID-19 vaccine. V lost 4 bases to trimming and J lost 14 bases, with 20 bases between them. CDR3 length: 13 residues. CDR1 is SGHTA and CDR2 is FQGNSA in the germline V gene. Remarks on this clone: Its target is not known.

Overall study findings and caveats: Distributed over spike, vaccine-associated CD4 TCRs predominated at 160-218 and 743-854. None of the repertoires were sampled until the peak T cell response had passed.

Assay used: immunoSEQ multiplex PCR; TCRdb lists only in-frame clones, some missing. The sample comprises about 110,000 clones, more than 70% of which are singletons, and over 3% rests with the top ten. The rearrangement links TRBV7-2 to TRBJ1-1; no clear D gene. The TCR comes from an adult in good health. The sequenced sample was peripheral blood, obtained on day 0 of MenACWY control vaccination. CDR3 amino acids: CASSSDTRVSGFF. CDR3 sequence (DNA): TGTGCCAGCAGCTCCGACACCCGAGTGTCGGGCTTCTTT.